Following are 32 T cell receptor beta chains from one sample sequenced in a study of blood T cell repertoires in COVID-19. Only in-frame clones appear in the TCRdb table, and some are missing; sequencing was by immunoSEQ multiplex PCR. The table has 150,000 to 200,000 clones, 65% to 85% seen once. The sample consisted of peripheral blood. These receptors were taken from a man in his 60s with active or convalescent COVID-19.

V usage is TRBV19 and J usage is TRBJ1-6; D call uncertain. The CDR3 contains 12 residues. Germline CDR1 is LNHDA and CDR2 is SQIVND (reference sequence). V lost 10 bases and J 9 bases, leaving 13 bases between the germline ends. CDR3 DNA: TGTGCCACTGGAGAATTGAGTTCACCCCTCCACTTT. It encodes CATGELSSPLHF.

The CDR3 protein is CASSAHSGANTGELFF. The CDR3 nucleotides read TGTGCCAGCAGCGCCCATAGCGGGGCGAACACCGGGGAGCTGTTTTTT. The rearrangement joins TRBV7-3 to TRBJ2-2; 8 bases agree with TRBD2. Germline V gene sequence: CDR1 SGHTA, CDR2 FQGTGA. This CDR3 spans 16 amino acids. V lost 5 bases and J lost 0; bases outside the gene matches: 5. Using reference TRBV7-3 and TRBJ2-2 for the parts outside the CDR3, the full variable domain is GAGVSQTPSNKVTEKGKYVELRCDPISGHTALYWYRQSLGQGPEFLIYFQGTGAADDSGLPNDRFFAVRPEGSVSTLKIQRTERGDSAVYLCASSAHSGANTGELFFGEGSRLTVL.

The chain recombines TRBV27 with TRBJ2-1, with TRBD2 matching over 11 bases. With 3 bases clipped from V and 6 bases from J, the junction kept 4 bases outside the gene matches. The CDR3 is 15 residues long. Germline CDR1 and CDR2: MNHEY and SMNVEV (reference sequence). The CDR3 here is CASSFGTSGGNEQFF. The CDR3 coding sequence is TGTGCCAGCAGTTTTGGTACTAGCGGGGGCAATGAGCAGTTCTTC.

V and J are TRBV21-1 and TRBJ2-3; the table's TRBD2 call for D was not verified on the DNA. TRBV21-1 is designated a pseudogene. CDR3 length: 15 residues. CDR3 in amino acids: CASSPKATRWDTQYF. CDR3 DNA: TGTGCCAGCAGCCCCAAGGCAACTAGGTGGGATACGCAGTATTTT.

This clone was found a few times. The chain employs TRBV19 and TRBJ1-2; a possible D gene is TRBD1 (6 bases). The CDR3 totals 14 residues. Germline CDR1 is LNHDA and CDR2 is SQIVND (reference sequence). V lost 11 bases and J 1 base, leaving 17 bases between the germline ends. The CDR3 sequence is CAGTGTRVNYGYTF. The DNA for the CDR3 is TGTGCCGGTACCGGGACAAGGGTTAACTATGGCTACACCTTC.

CDR3 region: CASSGQGPNQPQHF. The CDR3 DNA follows: TGTGCCAGCAGCGGACAGGGCCCTAATCAGCCCCAGCATTTT. V is TRBV4-2 and J is TRBJ1-5; TRBD1 matches at 8 bases. CDR1 is LGHNA, CDR2 YNFKEQ, per germline. V lost 5 bases and J lost 4; bases outside the gene matches: 4. CDR3 length: 14 amino acids.

The rearrangement uses TRBV5-1 and TRBJ2-5, with 8 bases fitting TRBD2. The CDR3 has 15 amino acids. V dropped 0 bases and J dropped 5; count of bases not matched to a gene: 6. Germline V gives CDR1 SGHRS, CDR2 YFSETQ. CDR3 in DNA: TGCGCCAGCAGCTTGGTCGGGGGGGCCCGGGAGACCCAGTACTTC. Translated, it gives CASSLVGGARETQYF.

The chain has TRBV6-2 or TRBV6-3 and TRBJ2-7, with TRBD1 identical over 7 bases. The CDR3 has 15 residues. With 0 bases clipped from V and 2 bases from J, the junction kept 4 bases outside the gene matches. Germline-derived CDR1 and CDR2 are MNHEY and SVGEGT. The CDR3 bases are TGTGCCAGCAGTTACTCAGACAGGGCCCCCTACGAGCAGTACTTC. Protein: CASSYSDRAPYEQYF.

The CDR3 is CASSISNQPQHF. CDR3 nucleotides: TGTGCCAGCAGTATTAGCAATCAGCCCCAGCATTTT. The chain links TRBV5-6 to TRBJ1-5; unclear D gene. V dropped 5 bases and J dropped 0 bases, with 3 bases sitting between them. The CDR3 runs 12 residues. The germline V gene encodes CDR1 SGHDT and CDR2 YYEEEE.

The rearrangement uses TRBV4-2 and TRBJ2-1; 10 bases map to TRBD2. The ends lost 0 bases at V and 2 bases at J; junction bases unmatched: 7. CDR3 length: 18 amino acids. Germline assignment: CDR1 LGHNA and CDR2 YNFKEQ. CDR3 protein: CASSQDASGGAAYNEQFF. CDR3 in DNA: TGTGCCAGCAGCCAAGATGCCAGCGGGGGGGCGGCCTACAATGAGCAGTTCTTC.

This chain uses TRBV5-1 with TRBJ2-7, with 9 bases fitting TRBD2. Germline lookup yields CDR1 SGHRS and CDR2 YFSETQ. V lost 1 base, J lost 3 bases, and 8 bases stayed unmatched. The CDR3 length is 16 residues. The CDR3 spells CASSLLGSGGNYEQYF. In DNA form, the CDR3 reads TGCGCCAGCAGCTTGCTTGGTAGCGGGGGCAACTACGAGCAGTACTTC.

This rearrangement joins TRBV15 to TRBJ1-1; a weak D match, TRBD1 (6 bases). V lost 0 bases and J lost 10, with 15 bases in between. The CDR3 has 14 amino acids. In germline, CDR1 is LNHNV, CDR2 YYDKDF (reference sequence). CDR3 DNA sequence: TGTGCCACCAGCAGAGATTCAACAGGGTCGCGAGCTTTCTTT. Translation: CATSRDSTGSRAFF. Complete variable domain (other parts from reference TRBV15 and TRBJ1-1): DAMVIQNPRYQVTQFGKPVTLSCSQTLNHNVMYWYQQKSSQAPKLLFHYYDKDFNNEADTPDNFQSRRPNTSFCFLDIRSPGLGDTAMYLCATSRDSTGSRAFFGQGTRLTVV.

V is TRBV19 and J is TRBJ1-3, with a weak D call TRBD1 (5 bases). The CDR3 length is 14 residues. Germline V gives CDR1 LNHDA, CDR2 SQIVND (reference sequence). Trimming pared 6 bases from V and 0 bases from J, leaving 9 bases between. The DNA for the CDR3 is TGTGCCAGTAGAAGGGGCCCCTCTGGAAACACCATATATTTT. Translating gives CASRRGPSGNTIYF.

The CDR3 here is CASRGQGFTGELFF. CDR3 sequence (DNA): TGTGCCAGCAGGGGACAGGGGTTCACCGGGGAGCTGTTTTTT. The V call is TRBV6-5, the J call TRBJ2-2, with 10 positions matching TRBD1. CDR1 is MNHEY, CDR2 SVGAGI, per germline. The J segment lost 4 bases and the V segment lost 6 bases, leaving 2 bases of the junction unmatched. This CDR3 has 14 residues.

The chain uses TRBV2 and TRBJ1-4; D is unclear. Germline CDR1 reads SNHLY; CDR2 reads FYNNEI. Trimming shortened V by 3 bases and J by 13 bases, and 12 bases separated the two germline ends. The CDR3 loop spans 12 amino acids. The CDR3 DNA sequence: TGTGCCAGCAGTGACAGCCTCCGGGGACTGTTTTTT. This encodes CASSDSLRGLFF.

The V gene is TRBV4-2, the J gene TRBJ2-3; possibly TRBD2 for D (6 bases). Germline-derived CDR1 and CDR2 are LGHNA and YNFKEQ. The germline V and J ends were trimmed by 7 bases and 0 bases, with 11 bases remaining between them. The CDR3 is 14 residues long. CDR3 nucleotide sequence: TGTGCCAGCAAACCGGGAGTGAGCACAGATACGCAGTATTTT. Translation gives CASKPGVSTDTQYF.

The rearrangement joins TRBV10-2 to TRBJ1-3; a weak D match, TRBD1 (6 bases). Germline CDR1 reads WSHSY; CDR2 reads SAAADI. There are 20 residues in the CDR3. The V end was cut by 5 bases, the J end by 0 bases, with 26 bases between. DNA of the CDR3: TGCGCCAGCAGTTCGGTGAGTCCGGAAATTGGACAGTACTCTGGAAACACCATATATTTT. Encoded protein: CASSSVSPEIGQYSGNTIYF.

The chain joins TRBV9 to TRBJ2-1, with TRBD2 matching over 10 bases. With V trimmed by 1 base and J by 5 bases, 3 bases remained unmatched. CDR1 and CDR2 from the germline V gene are SGDLS and YYNGEE. This CDR3 comprises 15 residues. CDR3 nucleotides: TGTGCCAGCAGCGTAAGGCTAGCGGGGGACAATGAGCAGTTCTTC. This translates into CASSVRLAGDNEQFF.

This clone has more than one count but fewer than ten. The rearrangement joins TRBV27 to TRBJ1-3, with D perhaps matching TRBD1 (5 bases). This CDR3 spans 12 amino acids. Looked up from germline, CDR1 is MNHEY and CDR2 is SMNVEV (reference sequence). V lost 8 bases, J lost 3 bases, and 8 bases lay in between. CDR3 in DNA: TGTGCCAGCGGCAGGGTTGGAAACACCATATATTTT. The encoded protein is CASGRVGNTIYF.

This rearrangement joins TRBV6-5 to TRBJ1-1, with 9 bases matching TRBD1. This CDR3 is built from 14 residues. Germline V gene sequence: CDR1 MNHEY, CDR2 SVGAGI. Trimming took 0 bases from V and 11 from J; bases not matched to a gene: 7. The CDR3 loop reads CASSYSNDRGAAFF. As DNA, the CDR3 is TGTGCCAGCAGTTACTCGAATGACAGGGGGGCGGCTTTCTTT.

V usage is TRBV5-1 and J usage is TRBJ2-5; tentatively, D is TRBD1 (5 bases). V lost 2 bases and J 0 bases, leaving 11 bases between the germline ends. The CDR3 length is 15 residues. Germline assignment: CDR1 SGHRS and CDR2 YFSETQ. The CDR3 is CASSFGGAYQETQYF. Written as DNA, the CDR3 is TGCGCCAGCAGCTTCGGTGGGGCTTACCAAGAGACCCAGTACTTC.

The rearrangement uses TRBV18 and TRBJ2-7; 9 nucleotides match TRBD1. CDR3 length: 15 residues. CDR1 is KGHSH, CDR2 LQKENI, per germline. J was trimmed by 0 bases and V by 5 bases; bases with no gene match: 5. This CDR3 reads CASSSQDRGSYEQYF. DNA for the CDR3: TGTGCCAGCTCATCACAGGACAGGGGCTCCTACGAGCAGTACTTC.

This clone is labeled as medium-sized. The V and J genes are TRBV5-4 and TRBJ1-2; D is undetermined. V was trimmed by 5 bases and J by 8 bases, leaving 16 bases between them. Germline CDR1 is SGHNT and CDR2 is YYREEE (reference sequence). The CDR3 runs to 13 residues. The CDR3 is CASSINVLAGYTF. The CDR3 DNA follows: TGTGCCAGCAGTATTAACGTTTTAGCGGGCTACACCTTC.

Only one count was recorded for this clone. V usage is TRBV7-8 and J usage is TRBJ2-3, with a weak D call TRBD1 (6 bases). The CDR3 runs 13 residues. Between the trimmed V and J ends, which lost 10 bases and 2 bases, there was a span of 13 bases. Germline CDR1 reads SGHVS; CDR2 reads FQNEAQ. The CDR3 nucleotides read TGTGCCACCGGTGGGGGCCCCACAGATACGCAGTATTTT. As protein: CATGGGPTDTQYF.

This chain connects TRBV5-8 to TRBJ1-5, with TRBD1 identical over 7 bases. The CDR3 runs to 17 residues. Germline assignment: CDR1 SGHTS and CDR2 YDEGEE. V dropped 1 base and J dropped 0; count of bases not matched to a gene: 7. DNA for the CDR3: TGTGCCAGCAGCTTGTATCGGGACAGTAATAGCAATCAGCCCCAGCATTTT. Residues: CASSLYRDSNSNQPQHF.

The chain combines TRBV7-2 with TRBJ2-5, with 9 bases fitting TRBD2. This CDR3 has 16 amino acids. Germline loops: CDR1 SGHTA, CDR2 FQGNSA. V lost 5 bases to trimming and J lost 5 bases; unmatched junction nucleotides: 12. The CDR3 DNA reads TGTGCCAGCAGCCCCCTAAGGCGGGGGGGCGGGGAGACCCAGTACTTC. It translates to CASSPLRRGGGETQYF.

V usage is TRBV19 and J usage is TRBJ1-4, with 8 bases lining up with TRBD1. Germline V gene lookup returns CDR1 LNHDA and CDR2 SQIVND (reference sequence). Germline trimming cut 4 bases from V and 7 bases from J; bases unmatched to any gene: 8. CDR3 size: 15 residues. CDR3 residues: CASSTAGTGSEKLFF. The CDR3 nucleotides read TGTGCCAGTAGTACAGCCGGGACAGGAAGTGAAAAACTGTTTTTT.

This chain links TRBV3-1 (or the pseudogene TRBV3-2) with TRBJ1-3, with a weak D call TRBD1 (6 bases). Germline lookup yields CDR1 LGHDT and CDR2 YNNKEL (reference sequence). The CDR3 extends over 13 amino acids. CDR3 nucleotide sequence: TGTGGGACACGAGCAGGGGCCGGAAACACCATATATTTT. It is translated as CGTRAGAGNTIYF.

This chain connects TRBV28 to TRBJ2-7; 8 nucleotides match TRBD1. Germline-derived CDR1 and CDR2 are MDHEN and SYDVKM. CDR3 length equals 15 residues. V was pared by 6 bases and J by 4 bases, with 11 bases of the junction left unmatched. The CDR3, as DNA: TGTGCCAGCAGGGGGCCGGGACAGGTTCATTACGAGCAGTACTTC. It is translated as CASRGPGQVHYEQYF.

The chain has TRBV7-2 and TRBJ1-2; D possibly corresponds to TRBD1 (5 bases). Trimming took off 2 bases at V and 4 bases at J, with 11 bases between the two ends. Germline CDR1 and CDR2: SGHTA and FQGNSA. The CDR3 runs to 14 residues. The CDR3 loop reads CASSLTGVGYGYTF. The CDR3 bases are TGTGCCAGCAGCTTAACGGGGGTGGGCTATGGCTACACCTTC.

V usage is TRBV19 and J usage is TRBJ1-1, with 8 bases lining up with TRBD1. The length of the CDR3 is 14 residues. With V trimmed by 7 bases and J by 6 bases, 10 bases remained unmatched. Germline V gene data show CDR1 as LNHDA and CDR2 as SQIVND (reference sequence). The CDR3 sequence is CASTRRTGQAEAFF. CDR3 DNA sequence: TGTGCCAGTACACGTCGGACAGGGCAGGCTGAAGCTTTCTTT.

This sequence joins TRBV24-1 and TRBJ1-5, with D unresolved. V lost 6 bases, J lost 4 bases, and 9 bases lay in between. The V gene's germline CDR1 is KGHDR and CDR2 SFDVKD. The CDR3 runs 13 residues. The CDR3 nucleotides are TGTGCCACCAGTAGAAGCGGGAATCAGCCCCAGCATTTT. This translates into CATSRSGNQPQHF.